This T cell receptor (beta chain) appears in the sequencing data of a study of low-dose radiotherapy and immunotherapy resistance in tumors. At the level of the study: Patients received cyclophosphamide 200 mg/m2 intravenously every two weeks, the day before radiation-immunotherapy. TRAV- and TRBV-specific primers were used for first-strand cDNA, which covered alpha and beta chains.

As for time point: after trial treatment. Documented treatment: LDRT plus nivolumab, ipilimumab, low-dose cyclophosphamide and aspirin (RACIN trial). Donors received a regimen that comprised nivolumab, ipilimumab, aspirin, low-dose cyclophosphamide and low-dose radiotherapy. The presence of advanced solid tumors lacking tumor-infiltrating lymphocytes characterized eligible patients. TCR amplification used roughly 18 PCR cycles, a constant-region primer and a V-primer adapter. MiXCR, run by TCRdb on the reads, gives a single entry per CDR3 protein. The data contain approximately 52,000 distinct CDR3 sequences, around a third of them singletons. J lost 4 bases, V lost 0 bases, and 2 bases had no gene match. CDR1 and CDR2 from the germline V gene are SGHKS and YYEKEE (reference sequence). The length of the CDR3 is 14 residues.

This specimen consisted of PBMCs, obtained after low-dose radiotherapy plus immunotherapy. The chain joins TRBV5-5 to TRBJ2-7; the match to TRBD1 covers 9 bases. The receptor's source is a male donor with rectosigmoid adenocarcinoma. This CDR3 is CASSLVDRGYEQYF. For the CDR3, the DNA is TGTGCCAGCAGCTTGGTGGACAGGGGTTACGAGCAGTACTTC.